This T cell receptor (beta chain) was obtained from a study of T cells in tumors after PD-1 blockade. Study as a whole: Either cemiplimab 350 mg every 2 weeks or pembrolizumab 200 mg every 3 weeks was given. Daily vismodegib 150 mg continued in a subset of anti-PD-1-treated patients.

Method: immunoSEQ multiplex PCR; TCRdb's copy keeps in-frame clones and lacks some. The sample includes approximately 46,000 clones, 75% to 85% of them seen just once. Worth noting for this clone: The target antigen is unknown.

Regarding the study as a whole: Around two fifths of tumor TCR clonotypes were also found in blood.

Germline lookup yields CDR1 MDHEN and CDR2 SYDVKM. Trimming stripped 6 bases from V and 0 bases from J, with 14 bases between. The CDR3 consists of 16 residues. This sequence was found in a human donor with basal cell carcinoma. The starting material was PBMCs, obtained before anti-PD-1 treatment. V is TRBV28 and J is TRBJ1-4, with D uncertain. The CDR3 region is CASSLDNSATNEKLFF. CDR3 bases: TGTGCCAGCAGCCTAGACAACTCTGCAACTAATGAAAAACTGTTTTTT. Based on the CDR3 plus reference TRBV28 and TRBJ1-4, the full variable domain is DVKVTQSSRYLVKRTGEKVFLECVQDMDHENMFWYRQDPGLGLRLIYFSYDVKMKEKGDIPEGYSVSREKKERFSLILESASTNQTSMYLCASSLDNSATNEKLFFGSGTQLSVL.